The 31 T cell receptor beta chains below were found in one sample sequenced in a study of blood T cell repertoires in COVID-19. The data were produced by immunoSEQ multiplex PCR, yet TCRdb's version contains in-frame clones alone and is incomplete. The sample consists of 390,000 or so clones, roughly 80% of them appearing once. What was sequenced was PBMCs or T cells enriched from blood (not recorded which). The receptors were sampled from a woman aged 45-65 years who had recovered from COVID-19.

The rearrangement uses TRBV19 and TRBJ2-3; 9 nucleotides agree with TRBD1. This CDR3 is 16 amino acids long. Germline trimming cut 3 bases from V and 2 bases from J; bases unmatched to any gene: 6. Germline loops: CDR1 LNHDA, CDR2 SQIVND (reference sequence). The CDR3 bases are TGTGCCAGTAGTATTTCCGGGACAGGGTACACAGATACGCAGTATTTT. This encodes CASSISGTGYTDTQYF.

In its sample, this clone was seen once. The chain employs TRBV5-1 and TRBJ1-2; D may be TRBD1 (5 bases). The CDR3 has 14 residues. Germline CDR1 and CDR2: SGHRS and YFSETQ. V shed 1 base and J shed 2 bases, with 9 bases lying between them. CDR3 nucleotides: TGCGCCAGCAGCTTGCAGGGAGGGAACTATGGCTACACCTTC. Its protein product is CASSLQGGNYGYTF.

This chain joins TRBV6-5 and TRBJ1-5, with D tentatively TRBD1 (5 bases). This CDR3 is 15 amino acids long. Germline values: CDR1 MNHEY, CDR2 SVGAGI. Trimming pared 8 bases from V and 4 bases from J, leaving 18 bases between. CDR3 sequence (DNA): TGTGCCAGCGTTGTGTCTACCAGGGCTAATCAGCCCCAGCATTTT. Its translation: CASVVSTRANQPQHF.

The V and J genes are TRBV19 and TRBJ1-2; 11 nucleotides line up with TRBD1. The V gene end was trimmed by 4 bases and the J gene end by 8 bases; junction bases not matched to a gene: 0. CDR1 LNHDA and CDR2 SQIVND come from the germline V gene (reference sequence). This CDR3 is built from 12 residues. The CDR3 spells CASSRTGGGYTF. The CDR3 DNA reads as TGTGCCAGTAGTAGGACAGGGGGCGGCTACACCTTC.

The V call is TRBV12-2, the J call TRBJ2-1; TRBD1 is the table's D call, not checked against the DNA. TRBV12-2 is a pseudogene locus. The CDR3 spans 16 residues. The CDR3 region is CASRFYGQDVYNEQFF. CDR3 DNA: TGTGCAAGTCGCTTCTATGGACAGGATGTCTACAATGAGCAGTTCTTC.

The chain has TRBV3-1 (or the pseudogene TRBV3-2) and TRBJ2-7; 11 positions agree with TRBD2. The junction had 14 bases not matched to a gene; V was cut back by 0 bases and J by 7 bases. The CDR3 is made up of 18 amino acids. CDR1 is LGHDT and CDR2 is YNNKEL in the germline V gene (reference sequence). CDR3 sequence (DNA): TGTGCCAGCAGCCAAGATGGGACTGGAGGACTAGCGGGCTCTGAGCAGTACTTC. Translating gives CASSQDGTGGLAGSEQYF.

V usage is TRBV15 and J usage is TRBJ1-1; 11 bases map to TRBD1. The V and J ends lost 3 bases and 0 bases, in that order; junction bases with no gene match: 3. Germline V gives CDR1 LNHNV, CDR2 YYDKDF (reference sequence). The CDR3 spans 16 residues. The CDR3 is CATSRDRGRVNTEAFF. CDR3 DNA: TGTGCCACCAGCAGGGACAGGGGGCGGGTGAACACTGAAGCTTTCTTT.

This chain connects TRBV30 to TRBJ1-3, with 7 bases matching TRBD1. The CDR3 sequence is 14 residues long. V trimming: 5 bases; J trimming: 4 bases; junction bases outside the gene matches: 8. Germline lookup yields CDR1 GTSNPN and CDR2 SVGIG (reference sequence). CDR3 bases: TGTGCCTGGTCCAGGGGGAGCGGGGGAAACACCATATATTTT. It is translated as CAWSRGSGGNTIYF.

This sequence joins TRBV4-1 and TRBJ1-2, with D maybe TRBD1 (6 bases). The CDR3 sequence is 16 residues long. Germline V gene data show CDR1 as MGHRA and CDR2 as YSYEKL. V was pared by 1 base and J by 3 bases, with 15 bases between. The CDR3 region is CASSQGLGGLDYGYTF. The CDR3 DNA reads as TGCGCCAGCAGCCAAGGGTTGGGGGGGCTGGACTATGGCTACACCTTC.

The chain recombines TRBV2 with TRBJ2-6, with a weak D call TRBD1 (6 bases). V gave up 2 bases and J gave up 9 bases, with 14 bases separating them. This CDR3 contains 15 residues. CDR1 SNHLY and CDR2 FYNNEI come from the germline V gene. The chain's CDR3 is CASSETRGIINVLTF. The CDR3 DNA reads TGTGCCAGCAGTGAAACCAGGGGAATTATCAACGTCCTGACTTTC.

The rearrangement uses TRBV5-1 and TRBJ2-3; D possibly corresponds to TRBD1 (6 bases). Per germline, CDR1 SGHRS and CDR2 YFSETQ. CDR3 size: 15 residues. Trimming pared 3 bases from V and 1 base from J, leaving 12 bases between. The CDR3 spells CASSSQGWGTDTQYF. The CDR3, as DNA: TGCGCCAGCAGCTCACAGGGTTGGGGCACAGATACGCAGTATTTT.

The gene calls are TRBV29-1 and TRBJ2-1; D is possibly TRBD1 (6 bases). Germline lookup yields CDR1 SQVTM and CDR2 ANQGSEA. Deletions cut 7 bases from V and 4 bases from J, with 14 bases between. The CDR3 is 13 amino acids. In DNA form, the CDR3 reads TGCAGCGGCGGACAGCCTTTATACAATGAGCAGTTCTTC. This encodes CSGGQPLYNEQFF.

V gene TRBV7-2 combines with J gene TRBJ2-3, with a possible D match to TRBD2 (6 bases). This CDR3 contains 14 residues. Trimming stripped 1 base from V and 6 bases from J, with 11 bases between. The V gene's germline CDR1 is SGHTA and CDR2 FQGNSA. The CDR3, as DNA: TGTGCCAGCAGCTTAGGGCTCGGAGGGGATACGCAGTATTTT. Amino acids: CASSLGLGGDTQYF. Filled out from reference TRBV7-2 and TRBJ2-3, the complete variable domain reads GAGVSQSPSNKVTEKGKDVELRCDPISGHTALYWYRQSLGQGLEFLIYFQGNSAPDKSGLPSDRFSAERTGGSVSTLTIQRTQQEDSAVYLCASSLGLGGDTQYFGPGTRLTVL.

CDR3 DNA sequence: TGTGCCAGCAAAATCTACACCGGGGAGCTGTTTTTT. The encoded protein is CASKIYTGELFF. This chain connects TRBV7-2 to TRBJ2-2, with unresolved D. Germline-derived CDR1 and CDR2 are SGHTA and FQGNSA. The germline V and J ends were trimmed by 7 bases and 3 bases, with 6 bases remaining between them. This CDR3 has 12 residues.

CDR3 in DNA: TGCGCCAGCAGTCAACGACCGGGACAGGGCTTAGCTGGAAACACCATATATTTT. Translating it yields CASSQRPGQGLAGNTIYF. This chain links TRBV23-1 with TRBJ1-3, with 9 bases identical to TRBD1. TRBV23-1 is known as an ORF, though its function is uncertain. The CDR3 is 18 residues long. Trimming cost V 2 bases and J 2 bases; bases outside gene matches: 10.

This clone was detected only a few times. The V call is TRBV29-1, the J call TRBJ1-2; no clear D. The CDR3 spans 13 residues. Germline V gives CDR1 SQVTM, CDR2 ANQGSEA. Trimming stripped 8 bases from V and 0 bases from J, with 13 bases between. The DNA of the CDR3 is TGCAGCATTCAAAAGAGGGCTAACTATGGCTACACCTTC. It encodes CSIQKRANYGYTF.

The chain links TRBV6-1 to TRBJ1-5; D is unresolved. V gave up 2 bases and J gave up 4 bases, with 15 bases separating them. Germline V CDR1 and CDR2: MNHNS, SASEGT. The CDR3 loop spans 16 amino acids. In nucleotides, the CDR3 is TGTGCCAGCAGTGAAATGAGGTCAGTCATGAATCAGCCCCAGCATTTT. Its translation is CASSEMRSVMNQPQHF.

The chain has TRBV5-1 and TRBJ2-5; 10 bases agree with TRBD1. This CDR3 has 16 residues. Unmatched junction bases numbered 7, after V lost 0 bases and J lost 5 bases. CDR1 is SGHRS, CDR2 YFSETQ, per germline. CDR3 nucleotide sequence: TGCGCCAGCAGCTTGGCGGTGACAGGGGGCCGGGAGACCCAGTACTTC. Protein product: CASSLAVTGGRETQYF.

This clone was counted only a few times. This chain connects TRBV13 to TRBJ2-1; D possibly corresponds to TRBD1 (6 bases). The CDR3 is 15 amino acids. Germline V gene data show CDR1 as PRHDT and CDR2 as FYEKMQ (reference sequence). Trimming cost V 5 bases and J 4 bases, with 15 bases left between them. Here the CDR3 DNA reads TGTGCCAGCAGCCTCAGGTCCAGGGGTTACAATGAGCAGTTCTTC. This sequence encodes CASSLRSRGYNEQFF.

The chain joins TRBV6-2 or TRBV6-3 to TRBJ1-4; TRBD1 is a possible D gene (6 bases). Germline V gene data show CDR1 as MNHEY and CDR2 as SVGEGT. The V gene lost 2 bases and the J gene lost 8 bases, with 9 bases spanning the gap. The CDR3 length is 13 residues. For the CDR3, the DNA is TGTGCCAGCAGTTACAGGGGGTTCGAAAAACTGTTTTTT. This sequence encodes CASSYRGFEKLFF.

This chain connects TRBV7-9 to TRBJ1-6; D might be TRBD1 (6 bases). Trimming removed 5 bases from V and 10 bases from J, with 15 bases in between. Per germline, CDR1 SEHNR and CDR2 FQNEAQ (reference sequence). This CDR3 has 14 amino acids. In nucleotides, the CDR3 is TGTGCCAGCAGCCTACAGGGCCTCCGGTCACCCCTCCACTTT. The encoded protein is CASSLQGLRSPLHF. The variable domain in full, with the rest retrieved from reference TRBV7-9 and TRBJ1-6, is DTGVSQNPRHKITKRGQNVTFRCDPISEHNRLYWYRQTLGQGPEFLTYFQNEAQLEKSRLLSDRFSAERPKGSFSTLEIQRTEQGDSAMYLCASSLQGLRSPLHFGNGTRLTVT.

This clone showed up just a few times. V and J are TRBV2 and TRBJ1-1; the D gene is possibly TRBD1 (6 bases). The CDR3 has 15 residues. CDR1 is SNHLY, CDR2 FYNNEI, per germline. V was pared by 7 bases and J by 4 bases, with 19 bases between. CDR3 in amino acids: CASTGQIFLTTEAFF. The CDR3 region has the DNA TGTGCCAGCACTGGACAGATTTTCCTAACCACTGAAGCTTTCTTT.

This clone appeared a single time. The chain carries TRBV4-2 and TRBJ2-1; D might be TRBD2 (7 bases). The V and J ends lost 4 bases and 2 bases respectively, with 18 bases between them. The germline gives CDR1 LGHNA, CDR2 YNFKEQ. The CDR3 has 17 amino acids. CDR3 nucleotide sequence: TGTGCCAGCAGCCTAGAACACGGGGGGCCCCCCTACAATGAGCAGTTCTTC. It is translated as CASSLEHGGPPYNEQFF.

The V and J genes are TRBV29-1 and TRBJ2-3, with D unclear. Germline CDR1 is SQVTM and CDR2 is ANQGSEA. The CDR3 covers 15 residues. Trimming removed 0 bases from V and 2 bases from J, with 12 bases in between. The CDR3 DNA reads as TGCAGCGTTGAAGATCGAGGCCGTCTCACAGATACGCAGTATTTT. This codes for CSVEDRGRLTDTQYF.

The rearrangement joins TRBV5-4 to TRBJ2-3, with 7 bases that match TRBD1. CDR3 size: 15 residues. V shed 2 bases, J shed 3 bases, and the junction held 6 bases outside the gene matches. Germline assignment: CDR1 SGHNT and CDR2 YYREEE (reference sequence). CDR3 amino acids: CASSFIGGGTDTQYF. Here the CDR3 DNA reads TGTGCCAGCAGCTTTATAGGGGGCGGAACAGATACGCAGTATTTT.

This sequence joins TRBV12-3 or TRBV12-4 and TRBJ1-2; 8 nucleotides line up with TRBD1. The CDR3 contains 13 residues. V was pared by 5 bases and J by 7 bases, with 6 bases of the junction left unmatched. The CDR3 here is CASSVQGVSGYTF. CDR3 nucleotides: TGTGCCAGCAGTGTACAGGGGGTTAGTGGCTACACCTTC.

The rearrangement uses TRBV5-1 and TRBJ1-1, with 11 bases that match TRBD1. Germline values: CDR1 SGHRS, CDR2 YFSETQ. The CDR3 consists of 15 residues. With V trimmed by 3 bases and J by 2 bases, 3 bases remained unmatched. The CDR3 loop reads CASSSGQGANTEAFF. In DNA form, the CDR3 reads TGCGCCAGCAGCTCCGGACAGGGGGCAAACACTGAAGCTTTCTTT.

The chain combines TRBV10-3 with TRBJ1-5; 8 nucleotides match TRBD1. With V trimmed by 3 bases and J by 3 bases, 4 bases remained unmatched. There are 15 residues in the CDR3. Germline V gene sequence: CDR1 ENHRY, CDR2 SYGVKD. The chain's CDR3 is CAISDGGQANQPQHF. CDR3 nucleotides: TGTGCCATCAGTGACGGGGGACAGGCCAATCAGCCCCAGCATTTT.

This rearrangement joins TRBV5-6 to TRBJ1-2; TRBD1 matches at 8 bases. Germline V lookup: CDR1 SGHDT, CDR2 YYEEEE. Trimming at V came to 0 bases and at J to 6 bases, leaving 4 bases not matched to a gene. The CDR3 spans 14 residues. The CDR3 DNA follows: TGTGCCAGCAGCTTGGACAGGGGGGGAAATGGCTACACCTTC. Translated, it gives CASSLDRGGNGYTF.

The chain is built from TRBV9 and TRBJ1-2; perhaps TRBD1 as D (5 bases). CDR1 and CDR2 (germline): SGDLS, YYNGEE. The CDR3 extends over 15 amino acids. V lost 3 bases and J lost 0, with 12 bases in between. CDR3 residues: CASSESGAANYGYTF. CDR3 sequence (DNA): TGTGCCAGCAGCGAAAGTGGGGCAGCTAACTATGGCTACACCTTC.

The chain carries TRBV7-2 and TRBJ1-6; no firm D call. This CDR3 contains 18 residues. Germline CDR1 is SGHTA and CDR2 is FQGNSA. V shed 1 base and J shed 7 bases, with 20 bases lying between them. The CDR3, as DNA: TGTGCCAGCAGCTTAGGGCACTCAGGCTCCACATTGAATTCACCCCTCCACTTT. It is translated as CASSLGHSGSTLNSPLHF.